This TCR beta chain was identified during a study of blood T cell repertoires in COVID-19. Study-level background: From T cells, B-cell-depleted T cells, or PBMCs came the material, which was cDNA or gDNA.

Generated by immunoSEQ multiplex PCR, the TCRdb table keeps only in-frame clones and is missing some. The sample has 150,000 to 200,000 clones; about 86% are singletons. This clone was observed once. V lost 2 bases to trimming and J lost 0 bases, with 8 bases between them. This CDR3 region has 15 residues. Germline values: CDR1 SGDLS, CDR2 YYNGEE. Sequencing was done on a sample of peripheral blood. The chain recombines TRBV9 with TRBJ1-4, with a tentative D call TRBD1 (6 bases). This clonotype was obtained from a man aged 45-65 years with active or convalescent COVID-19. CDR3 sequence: CASSVDSATNEKLFF. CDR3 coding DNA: TGTGCCAGCAGCGTGGACAGTGCAACTAATGAAAAACTGTTTTTT.